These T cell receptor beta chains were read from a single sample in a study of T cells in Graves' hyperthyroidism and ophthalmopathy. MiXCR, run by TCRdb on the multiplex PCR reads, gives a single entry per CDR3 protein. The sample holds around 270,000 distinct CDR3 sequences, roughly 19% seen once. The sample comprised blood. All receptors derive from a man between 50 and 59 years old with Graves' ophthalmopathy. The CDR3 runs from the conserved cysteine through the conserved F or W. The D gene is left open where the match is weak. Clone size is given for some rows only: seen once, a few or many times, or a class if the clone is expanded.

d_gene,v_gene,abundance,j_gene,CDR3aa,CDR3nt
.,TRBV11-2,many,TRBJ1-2,CASSPDSTGYTF,TGTGCCAGCAGCCCAGACAGTACAGGCTACACCTTC
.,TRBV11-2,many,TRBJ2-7,CASSDKVGTYEQYF,TGTGCCAGCAGCGACAAGGTGGGGACCTACGAGCAGTACTTC
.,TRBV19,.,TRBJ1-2,CASNDGRAYGYTF,TGTGCCAGTAACGACGGACGAGCCTATGGCTACACCTTC
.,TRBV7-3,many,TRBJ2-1,CASSLDGQKYNEQFF,TGTGCCAGCAGCTTAGATGGCCAGAAATACAATGAGCAGTTCTTC
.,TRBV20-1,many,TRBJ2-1,CSARVRDGWSYNEQFF,TGCAGTGCTAGAGTTCGGGACGGGTGGTCCTACAATGAGCAGTTCTTC
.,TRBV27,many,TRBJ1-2,CASSASPGALYGYTF,TGTGCCAGCAGTGCATCACCAGGGGCCTTATATGGCTACACCTTC
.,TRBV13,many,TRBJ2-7,CASSSAGEQYF,TGTGCCAGCAGCTCCGCGGGGGAGCAGTACTTC
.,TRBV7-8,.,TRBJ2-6,CASSPIQSRANVLTF,TGTGCCAGCAGCCCGATCCAGTCCCGGGCCAACGTCCTGACTTTC
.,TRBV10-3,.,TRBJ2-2,CAISDVKGEDTGELFF,TGTGCCATCAGTGATGTGAAGGGGGAGGACACCGGGGAGCTGTTTTTT
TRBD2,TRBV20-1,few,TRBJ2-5,CSAQPREGLRETQYF,TGCAGTGCTCAACCGCGGGAGGGCCTTAGGGAGACCCAGTACTTC
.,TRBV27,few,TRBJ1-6,CASRPGENSPLHF,TGTGCCAGCCGCCCAGGGGAAAATTCACCCCTCCACTTT
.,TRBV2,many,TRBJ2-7,CASSAVGGYEQYF,TGTGCCAGCAGTGCGGTCGGGGGATACGAGCAGTACTTC
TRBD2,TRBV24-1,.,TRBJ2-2,CATSDQTSGKPGELFF,TGTGCCACCAGTGACCAGACTAGCGGGAAGCCCGGGGAGCTGTTTTTT
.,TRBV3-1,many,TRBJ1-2,CASSQDRYYGYTF,TGTGCCAGCAGCCAAGACAGGTACTATGGCTACACCTTC
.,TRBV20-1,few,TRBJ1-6,CSARDRSYNSPLHF,TGCAGTGCTAGGGACCGCTCCTATAATTCACCCCTCCACTTT
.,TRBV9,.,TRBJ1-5,CASSVAGENQPQHF,TGTGCCAGCAGCGTAGCTGGGGAGAATCAGCCCCAGCATTTT
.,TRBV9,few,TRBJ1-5,CASSATGLNQPQHF,TGTGCCAGCAGCGCAACAGGGCTCAATCAGCCCCAGCATTTT
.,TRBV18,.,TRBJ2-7,CASSPRTDSETYEQYF,TGTGCCAGCTCACCACGGACAGACTCTGAGACCTACGAGCAGTACTTC
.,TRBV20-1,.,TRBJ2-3,CSARGRDGSTDTQYF,TGCAGTGCTAGAGGTAGGGACGGTAGCACAGATACGCAGTATTTT
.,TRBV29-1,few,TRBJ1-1,CHGLKNTEAFF,TGCCATGGACTCAAGAACACTGAAGCTTTCTTT
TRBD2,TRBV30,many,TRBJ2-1,CAWSVPSGNYNEQFF,TGTGCCTGGAGTGTCCCTAGCGGGAACTACAATGAGCAGTTCTTC
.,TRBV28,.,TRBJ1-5,CASSHRDNNQPQHF,TGTGCCAGCAGCCACCGGGACAACAATCAGCCCCAGCATTTT
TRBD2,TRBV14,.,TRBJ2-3,CASSQTSGSVSTDTQYF,TGTGCCAGCAGCCAAACTAGCGGGAGTGTGAGCACAGATACGCAGTATTTT
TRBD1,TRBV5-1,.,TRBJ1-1,CASSLGQVRTEAFF,TGCGCCAGCAGCCTGGGACAGGTCCGGACTGAAGCTTTCTTT
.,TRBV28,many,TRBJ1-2,CATWEGKVYGYTF,TGTGCCACCTGGGAGGGAAAGGTCTATGGCTACACCTTC
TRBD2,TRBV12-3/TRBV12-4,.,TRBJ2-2,CASSFTSGAGGELFF,TGTGCCAGCAGTTTCACTAGCGGGGCCGGCGGGGAGCTGTTTTTT
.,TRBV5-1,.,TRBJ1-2,CASTDSLGSTFYGYTF,TGCGCCAGCACTGATTCATTGGGCAGCACGTTCTATGGCTACACCTTC
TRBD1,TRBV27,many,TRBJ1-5,CASSRTGGSNQPQHF,TGTGCCAGCAGTCGTACAGGGGGCAGCAATCAGCCCCAGCATTTT
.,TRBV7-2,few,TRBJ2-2,CASSSIGVGELFF,TGTGCCAGCAGCTCAATTGGGGTGGGGGAGCTGTTTTTT
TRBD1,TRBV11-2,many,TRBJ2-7,CASSRPGQGGEQYF,TGTGCCAGCAGCCGACCGGGACAGGGTGGCGAGCAGTACTTC
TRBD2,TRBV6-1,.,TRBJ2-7,CASSRTSGIHEQYF,TGTGCCAGCAGTCGGACTAGCGGGATTCACGAGCAGTACTTC
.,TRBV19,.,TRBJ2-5,CASSIRDTLGSETQYF,TGTGCCAGTAGTATCCGGGACACCCTAGGTTCTGAGACCCAGTACTTC